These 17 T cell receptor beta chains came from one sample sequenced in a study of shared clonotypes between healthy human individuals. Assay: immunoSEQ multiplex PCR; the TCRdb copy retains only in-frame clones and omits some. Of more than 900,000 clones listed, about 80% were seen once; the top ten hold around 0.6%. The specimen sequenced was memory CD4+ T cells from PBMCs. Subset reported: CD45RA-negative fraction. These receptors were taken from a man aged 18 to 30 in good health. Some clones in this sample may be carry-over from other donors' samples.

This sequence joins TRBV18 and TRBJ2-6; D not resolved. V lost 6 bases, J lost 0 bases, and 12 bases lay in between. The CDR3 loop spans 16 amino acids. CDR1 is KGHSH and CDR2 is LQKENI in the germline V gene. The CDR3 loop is CASSDNVLSGANVLTF. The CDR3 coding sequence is TGTGCCAGCTCCGATAATGTTCTCTCTGGGGCCAACGTCCTGACTTTC.

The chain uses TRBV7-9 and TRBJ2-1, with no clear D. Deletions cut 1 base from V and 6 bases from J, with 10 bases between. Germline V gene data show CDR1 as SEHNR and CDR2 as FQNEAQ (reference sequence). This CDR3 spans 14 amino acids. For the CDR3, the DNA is TGTGCCAGCAGCTTAGGCTCATGGTCCAATGAGCAGTTCTTC. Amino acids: CASSLGSWSNEQFF. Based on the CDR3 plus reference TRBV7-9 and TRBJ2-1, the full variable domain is DTGVSQNPRHKITKRGQNVTFRCDPISEHNRLYWYRQTLGQGPEFLTYFQNEAQLEKSRLLSDRFSAERPKGSFSTLEIQRTEQGDSAMYLCASSLGSWSNEQFFGPGTRLTVL.

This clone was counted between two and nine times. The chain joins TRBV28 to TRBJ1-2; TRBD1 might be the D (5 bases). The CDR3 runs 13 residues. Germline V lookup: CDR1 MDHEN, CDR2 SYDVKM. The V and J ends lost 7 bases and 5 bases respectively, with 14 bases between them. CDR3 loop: CASTQVRGYGYTF. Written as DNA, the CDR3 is TGTGCCAGCACCCAAGTCCGGGGGTATGGCTACACCTTC.

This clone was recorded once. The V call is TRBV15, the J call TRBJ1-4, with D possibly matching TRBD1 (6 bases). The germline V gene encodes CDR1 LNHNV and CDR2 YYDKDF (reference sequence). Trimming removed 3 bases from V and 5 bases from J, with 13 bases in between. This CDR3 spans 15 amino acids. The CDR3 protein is CATSSGQRENEKLFF. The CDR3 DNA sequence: TGTGCCACCAGCAGCGGACAGCGGGAAAATGAAAAACTGTTTTTT. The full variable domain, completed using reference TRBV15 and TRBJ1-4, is DAMVIQNPRYQVTQFGKPVTLSCSQTLNHNVMYWYQQKSSQAPKLLFHYYDKDFNNEADTPDNFQSRRPNTSFCFLDIRSPGLGDTAMYLCATSSGQRENEKLFFGSGTQLSVL.

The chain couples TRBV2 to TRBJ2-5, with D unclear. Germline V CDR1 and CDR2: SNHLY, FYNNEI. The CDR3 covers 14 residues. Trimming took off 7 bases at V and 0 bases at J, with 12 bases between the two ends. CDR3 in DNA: TGTGCCAGCAAGTCAGACTTGTACCAAGAGACCCAGTACTTC. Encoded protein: CASKSDLYQETQYF.

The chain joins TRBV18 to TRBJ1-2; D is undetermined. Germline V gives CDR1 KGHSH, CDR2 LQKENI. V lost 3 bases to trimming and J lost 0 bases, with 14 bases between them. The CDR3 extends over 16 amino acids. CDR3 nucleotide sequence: TGTGCCAGCTCACCCGAGATGGGGTATTCTAACTATGGCTACACCTTC. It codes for CASSPEMGYSNYGYTF. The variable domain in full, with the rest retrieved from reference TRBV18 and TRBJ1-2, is NAGVMQNPRHLVRRRGQEARLRCSPMKGHSHVYWYRQLPEEGLKFMVYLQKENIIDESGMPKERFSAEFPKEGPSILRIQQVVRGDSAAYFCASSPEMGYSNYGYTFGSGTRLTVV.

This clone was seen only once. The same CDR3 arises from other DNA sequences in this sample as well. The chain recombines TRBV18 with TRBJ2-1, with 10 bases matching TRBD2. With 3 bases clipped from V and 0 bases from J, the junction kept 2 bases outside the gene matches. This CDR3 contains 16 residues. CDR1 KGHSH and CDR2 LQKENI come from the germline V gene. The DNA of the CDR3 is TGTGCCAGCTCACCTCCTAGCGGGAGCTCCTACAATGAGCAGTTCTTC. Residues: CASSPPSGSSYNEQFF.

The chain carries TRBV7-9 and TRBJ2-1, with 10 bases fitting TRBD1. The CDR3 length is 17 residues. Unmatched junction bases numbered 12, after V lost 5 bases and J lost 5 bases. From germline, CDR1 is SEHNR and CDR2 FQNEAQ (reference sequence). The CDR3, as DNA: TGTGCCAGCAGCCCAACGGTTCGACAGGGGGCCCACAATGAGCAGTTCTTC. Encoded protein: CASSPTVRQGAHNEQFF.

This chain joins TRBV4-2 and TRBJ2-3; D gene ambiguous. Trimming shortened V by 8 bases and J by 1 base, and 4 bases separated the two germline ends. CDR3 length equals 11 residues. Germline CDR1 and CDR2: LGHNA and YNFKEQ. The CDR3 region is CASSRTDTQYF. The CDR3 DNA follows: TGTGCCAGCTCTCGCACAGATACGCAGTATTTT.

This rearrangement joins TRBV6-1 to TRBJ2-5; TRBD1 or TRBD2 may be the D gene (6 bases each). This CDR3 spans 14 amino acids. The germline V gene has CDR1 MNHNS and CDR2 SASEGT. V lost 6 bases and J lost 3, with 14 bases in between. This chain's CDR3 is CASRPGAKEETQYF. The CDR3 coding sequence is TGTGCCAGCAGGCCGGGGGCGAAGGAAGAGACCCAGTACTTC.

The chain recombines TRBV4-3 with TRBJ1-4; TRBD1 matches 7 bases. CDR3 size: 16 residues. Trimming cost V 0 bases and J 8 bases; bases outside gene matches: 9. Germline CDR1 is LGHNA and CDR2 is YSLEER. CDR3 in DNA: TGCGCCAGCAGCCAAGATATCTACAGGGGTGGAGAAAAACTGTTTTTT. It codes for CASSQDIYRGGEKLFF.

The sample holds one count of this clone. The CDR3: CASSPGSANEKLFF. The DNA of the CDR3 is TGCGCCAGCAGTCCTGGGTCGGCTAATGAAAAACTGTTTTTT. V and J are TRBV5-1 and TRBJ1-4; the D is unclear. In germline, CDR1 is SGHRS, CDR2 YFSETQ. The CDR3 is 14 amino acids. V lost 5 bases and J 3 bases, leaving 11 bases between the germline ends.

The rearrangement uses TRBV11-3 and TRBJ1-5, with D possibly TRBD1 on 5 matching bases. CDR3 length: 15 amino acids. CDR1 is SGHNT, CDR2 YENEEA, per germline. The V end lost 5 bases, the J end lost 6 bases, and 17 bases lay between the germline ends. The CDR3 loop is CASSPLGTVGQPQHF. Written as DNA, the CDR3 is TGTGCCAGCAGCCCACTCGGGACGGTTGGTCAGCCCCAGCATTTT.

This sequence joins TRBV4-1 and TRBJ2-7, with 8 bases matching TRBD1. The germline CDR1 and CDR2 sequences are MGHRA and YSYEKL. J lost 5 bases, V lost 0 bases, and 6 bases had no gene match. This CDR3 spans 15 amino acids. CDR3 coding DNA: TGCGCCAGCAGCCAAGATTGGACAGGGATACACGAGCAGTACTTC. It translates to CASSQDWTGIHEQYF.

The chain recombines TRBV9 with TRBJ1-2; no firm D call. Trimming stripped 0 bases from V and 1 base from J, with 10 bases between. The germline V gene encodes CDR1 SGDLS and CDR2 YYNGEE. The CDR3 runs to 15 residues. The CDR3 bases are TGTGCCAGCAGCGTAGTGCCCGGCATTAACTATGGCTACACCTTC. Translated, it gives CASSVVPGINYGYTF.

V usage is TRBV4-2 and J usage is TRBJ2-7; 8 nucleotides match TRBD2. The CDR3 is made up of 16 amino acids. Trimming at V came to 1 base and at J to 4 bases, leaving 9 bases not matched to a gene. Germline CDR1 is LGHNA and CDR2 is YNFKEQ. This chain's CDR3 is CASSQGSGGRFYEQYF. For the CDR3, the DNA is TGTGCCAGCAGCCAAGGTTCCGGCGGGAGGTTTTACGAGCAGTACTTC.

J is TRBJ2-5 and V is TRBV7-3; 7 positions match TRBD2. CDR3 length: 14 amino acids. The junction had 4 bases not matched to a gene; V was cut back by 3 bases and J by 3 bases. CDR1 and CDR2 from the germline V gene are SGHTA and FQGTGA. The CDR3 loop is CASSFGLAEETQYF. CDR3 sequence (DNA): TGTGCCAGCAGCTTCGGGCTAGCGGAAGAGACCCAGTACTTC. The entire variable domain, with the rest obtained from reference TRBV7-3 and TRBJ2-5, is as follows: GAGVSQTPSNKVTEKGKYVELRCDPISGHTALYWYRQSLGQGPEFLIYFQGTGAADDSGLPNDRFFAVRPEGSVSTLKIQRTERGDSAVYLCASSFGLAEETQYFGPGTRLLVL.